The rows below give T cell receptor beta chains drawn from one sample of a study of CD8 T cells in ankylosing spondylitis. TCRdb processed the 5' RACE reads anew with MiXCR; each CDR3 protein has one entry. The sample contains fewer than 550,000 distinct CDR3 sequences, roughly 5.2% of which appear only once. Source material: blood, either unsorted or a sorted T cell fraction (not recorded which). The receptors were gathered from a male donor with ankylosing spondylitis. Both conserved end residues are part of each CDR3. The D gene is left open where the match is weak. Size values are once, few and many counts, or a class for expanded clones, and some rows have none.

clone_size	j_call	v_call	d_call	cdr3_aa	cdr3_nt
many	TRBJ2-3	TRBV5-1	-	CASSLSGDRTDTQYF	TGCGCCAGCAGCTTGTCAGGGGACCGCACAGATACGCAGTATTTT
few	TRBJ2-5	TRBV5-1	-	CASSVSGTPGETQYF	TGCGCCAGCAGCGTATCCGGGACCCCTGGGGAGACCCAGTACTTC
few	TRBJ2-5	TRBV5-1	-	CASSSYRGHQETQYF	TGCGCCAGCAGCTCATACCGTGGACATCAAGAGACCCAGTACTTC
many	TRBJ1-5	TRBV29-1	-	CSVGDKDQPQHF	TGCAGCGTTGGAGACAAAGATCAGCCCCAGCATTTT
many	TRBJ2-2	TRBV7-8	TRBD1	CASSSRTGAGGELFF	TGTGCCAGCAGCTCAAGGACAGGGGCGGGCGGGGAGCTGTTTTTT
many	TRBJ2-5	TRBV20-1	-	CSARARPETQYF	TGCAGTGCTAGAGCCCGACCGGAGACCCAGTACTTC
many	TRBJ2-7	TRBV7-8	-	CASSFGWSYEQYF	TGTGCCAGCAGCTTTGGATGGTCCTACGAGCAGTACTTC
many	TRBJ2-3	TRBV6-2/TRBV6-3	TRBD2	CASSYSGTSEDTQYF	TGTGCCAGCAGTTACTCTGGGACTAGCGAAGATACGCAGTATTTT
few	TRBJ2-7	TRBV3-1	-	CASSHLFPLDEQYF	TGTGCCAGCAGCCATTTGTTTCCCTTGGACGAGCAGTACTTC
many	TRBJ2-2	TRBV7-2	-	CASSQSRDTGSRELFF	TGTGCCAGCAGCCAATCCAGAGATACAGGGTCCCGGGAGCTGTTTTTT
many	TRBJ1-1	TRBV29-1	-	CSVELLMYTEAFF	TGCAGCGTTGAACTACTCATGTACACTGAAGCTTTCTTT
-	TRBJ2-7	TRBV6-2/TRBV6-3	-	CASSPRRALPEQYF	TGTGCCAGCAGCCCAAGGCGGGCTCTACCCGAGCAGTACTTC
-	TRBJ2-6	TRBV2	-	CASITGGANVLTF	TGTGCCAGCATTACTGGTGGGGCCAACGTCCTGACTTTC
-	TRBJ2-3	TRBV7-2	-	CASSFSGLRTDTQYF	TGTGCCAGCAGCTTTTCGGGACTCCGCACAGATACGCAGTATTTT
many	TRBJ2-7	TRBV4-2	-	CASSQVVTLNEQYF	TGTGCCAGCAGCCAAGTGGTGACGCTGAACGAGCAGTACTTC
many	TRBJ2-1	TRBV5-1	TRBD1	CASSFGQGRSYNEQFF	TGCGCCAGCAGCTTTGGACAGGGCCGCTCCTACAATGAGCAGTTCTTC
many	TRBJ1-2	TRBV6-1	-	CASSPSTINYGYTF	TGTGCCAGCAGTCCGTCCACGATCAACTATGGCTACACCTTC
few	TRBJ1-1	TRBV5-5	TRBD1	CASSPGTGRTEAFF	TGTGCCAGCAGCCCTGGGACAGGGAGGACTGAAGCTTTCTTT
few	TRBJ2-7	TRBV7-2	-	CASSFGQLYEQYF	TGTGCCAGCAGCTTCGGGCAGCTCTACGAGCAGTACTTC
few	TRBJ1-5	TRBV12-3/TRBV12-4	TRBD1	CASSLIFGTGGEQKEPQHF	TGTGCCAGCAGTTTAATATTTGGGACAGGGGGGGAGCAAAAGGAGCCCCAGCATTTT
-	TRBJ2-6	TRBV15	-	CATSRLARSGANVLTF	TGTGCCACCAGCAGACTGGCCCGTTCTGGGGCCAACGTCCTGACTTTC
many	TRBJ2-7	TRBV28	-	CASSKFTYEQYF	TGTGCCAGCAGTAAGTTTACTTACGAGCAGTACTTC
many	TRBJ2-7	TRBV10-3	-	CASGKQTVTTYEQYF	TGTGCCAGCGGGAAACAGACAGTTACTACCTACGAGCAGTACTTC
few	TRBJ1-5	TRBV20-1	TRBD1	CSAGGQGPLVPQPQHF	TGCAGTGCTGGTGGACAGGGGCCCTTAGTCCCTCAGCCCCAGCATTTT
many	TRBJ2-3	TRBV10-3	TRBD2	CAISAPGLAGWSDTQYF	TGTGCCATCAGTGCCCCGGGACTAGCGGGGTGGTCAGATACGCAGTATTTT
few	TRBJ2-1	TRBV27	TRBD1	CASSTIGDRGGNEQFF	TGTGCCAGCAGTACAATTGGGGACAGGGGGGGTAATGAGCAGTTCTTC
many	TRBJ1-5	TRBV20-1	-	CSAQTQQGMDNQPQHF	TGCAGTGCTCAGACCCAGCAGGGTATGGACAATCAGCCCCAGCATTTT
-	TRBJ2-7	TRBV20-1	-	CSARVGAGYYEQYF	TGCAGTGCTAGAGTGGGGGCAGGCTACTACGAGCAGTACTTC
many	TRBJ1-5	TRBV18	-	CASSTRRDQPQHF	TGTGCCAGCTCCACTCGAAGGGATCAGCCCCAGCATTTT
many	TRBJ2-7	TRBV4-3	-	CASSQEDDSSYEQYF	TGCGCCAGCAGCCAAGAGGATGACAGCTCCTACGAGCAGTACTTC
many	TRBJ1-6	TRBV6-2/TRBV6-3	-	CASTPGGRRYNSPLHF	TGTGCCAGCACCCCGGGGGGGCGCCGGTATAATTCACCCCTCCACTTT
many	TRBJ2-2	TRBV29-1	TRBD2	CSARTSGLTGELFF	TGCAGCGCACGGACTAGCGGGCTAACCGGGGAGCTGTTTTTT
many	TRBJ1-6	TRBV6-1	-	CASNRVNSPLHF	TGTGCCAGCAACAGAGTCAATTCACCCCTCCACTTT
many	TRBJ2-2	TRBV12-3/TRBV12-4	-	CASTLNKWLNTGELFF	TGTGCCAGCACCCTGAACAAGTGGTTGAACACCGGGGAGCTGTTTTTT
many	TRBJ2-2	TRBV20-1	TRBD1	CSARDPRQGSGELFF	TGCAGTGCTAGAGATCCGAGACAGGGGTCCGGGGAGCTGTTTTTT
-	TRBJ2-2	TRBV20-1	-	CSARRWAGELFF	TGCAGTGCTAGAAGGTGGGCCGGGGAGCTGTTTTTT
many	TRBJ1-1	TRBV9	TRBD1	CASSEGQGEAFF	TGTGCCAGCAGCGAGGGACAGGGGGAAGCTTTCTTT
many	TRBJ2-3	TRBV5-1	TRBD2	CASSLVFSGTTDTQYF	TGCGCCAGCAGCTTGGTGTTTAGCGGGACGACAGATACGCAGTATTTT
few	TRBJ1-4	TRBV5-1	TRBD1	CASSLPQGVGEKLFF	TGCGCCAGCAGCTTGCCCCAGGGGGTTGGAGAAAAACTGTTTTTT
many	TRBJ1-1	TRBV28	-	CASSFGGYSGTEAFF	TGTGCCAGCAGTTTTGGGGGTTATTCGGGCACTGAAGCTTTCTTT
many	TRBJ1-6	TRBV10-1	TRBD1	CASRDSHLNSPLHF	TGCGCCAGCCGGGACAGCCACCTTAATTCACCCCTCCACTTT
many	TRBJ2-2	TRBV10-3	TRBD1	CAISESGQGGGELFF	TGTGCCATCAGTGAGTCGGGACAGGGCGGCGGGGAGCTGTTTTTT
-	TRBJ2-1	TRBV7-2	-	CASSSQAGVNEQFF	TGTGCCAGCAGCTCCCAAGCCGGAGTCAATGAGCAGTTCTTC
many	TRBJ2-7	TRBV7-9	-	CASSFQTVAYEQYF	TGTGCCAGCAGCTTTCAAACGGTTGCCTACGAGCAGTACTTC
many	TRBJ1-2	TRBV6-6	-	CASSPTSGYTF	TGTGCCAGCAGCCCCACTAGCGGCTACACCTTC
many	TRBJ2-1	TRBV12-3/TRBV12-4	-	CASLTRLAIDEQFF	TGTGCCAGCCTAACTCGTCTAGCCATCGATGAGCAGTTCTTC
many	TRBJ2-5	TRBV11-1	TRBD1	CASRSRAGGATGEETQYF	TGTGCCAGCAGGTCCCGGGCAGGGGGCGCGACGGGGGAAGAGACCCAGTACTTC
few	TRBJ2-6	TRBV19	TRBD1	CASSGTQGETGANVLTF	TGTGCCAGTAGCGGTACCCAGGGGGAGACTGGGGCCAACGTCCTGACTTTC
many	TRBJ2-5	TRBV6-1	-	CASSKKGLGETQYF	TGTGCCAGCAGTAAAAAGGGTCTCGGGGAGACCCAGTACTTC
many	TRBJ2-7	TRBV6-1	-	CASQRGGGQPYEQYF	TGTGCCAGCCAAAGGGGGGGGGGACAGCCCTACGAGCAGTACTTC
many	TRBJ1-4	TRBV5-1	-	CASSRDINRDGEKLFF	TGCGCCAGCAGCCGGGACATCAACCGTGACGGGGAAAAACTGTTTTTT